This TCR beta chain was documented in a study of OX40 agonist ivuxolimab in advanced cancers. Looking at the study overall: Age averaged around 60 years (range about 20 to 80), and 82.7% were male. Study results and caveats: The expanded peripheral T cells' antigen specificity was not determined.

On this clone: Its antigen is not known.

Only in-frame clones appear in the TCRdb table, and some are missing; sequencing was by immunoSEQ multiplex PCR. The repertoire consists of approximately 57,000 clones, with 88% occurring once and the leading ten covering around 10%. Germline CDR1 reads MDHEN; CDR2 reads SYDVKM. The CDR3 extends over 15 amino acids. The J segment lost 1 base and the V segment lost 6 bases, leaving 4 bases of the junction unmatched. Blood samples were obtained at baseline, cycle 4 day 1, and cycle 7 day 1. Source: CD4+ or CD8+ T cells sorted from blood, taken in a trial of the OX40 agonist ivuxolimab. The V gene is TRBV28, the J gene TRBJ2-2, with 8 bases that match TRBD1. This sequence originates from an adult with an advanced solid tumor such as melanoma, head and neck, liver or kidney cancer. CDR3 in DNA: TGTGCCAGCAGCGTTACAGGGGGGAACACCGGGGAGCTGTTTTTT. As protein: CASSVTGGNTGELFF.